One TCR beta chain is described in this entry. Germline lookup yields CDR1 SGHVS and CDR2 FQNEAQ. This CDR3 region has 20 residues. Trimming removed 1 base from V and 5 bases from J; junction bases left unmatched: 19. Clinicians made diagnoses from clinical symptoms, serum thyroxine, TRAb, thyroid ultrasound and orbital computed tomography. PBMCs were isolated from an approximately 10 ml sample of fresh peripheral blood. This entry is derived from a study of Graves' ophthalmopathy and Graves' hyperthyroidism. As the template, RNA transcripts were used to amplify TCR beta CDR3 regions. HTBI primers were employed in first-round RT-PCR, then a second-round multiplex PCR followed. From the multiplex PCR reads, TCRdb called clonotypes with MiXCR, one entry per CDR3 protein. The sample holds hundreds of thousands of distinct CDR3 sequences, about 41% seen once.

The rearrangement joins TRBV7-8 to TRBJ2-3, with 9 bases matching TRBD2. The sample was peripheral blood. The receptor was derived from an adult man with Graves' ophthalmopathy. CDR3: CASSLVGRGTVAGEEDTQYF. The CDR3 DNA sequence: TGTGCCAGCAGCTTAGTAGGGAGGGGAACCGTAGCGGGAGAGGAAGATACGCAGTATTTT.